This TCR beta chain was captured in a study of blood T cell repertoires in COVID-19. Across the whole study: The samples span acute and convalescent COVID-19 from the United States, Italy and Spain. In each case, the material was cDNA or gDNA derived from T cells, B-cell-depleted T cells, or PBMCs.

Authors' methods: Reference gene primer amplification gave estimated nucleated cell counts. The data were produced by immunoSEQ multiplex PCR, yet TCRdb's version contains in-frame clones alone and is incomplete. The V and J calls and the clone size are those of that table, but D and trimming were determined from the DNA. This table holds 160,000 or so clones, roughly 84% found once. V was pared by 5 bases and J by 4 bases, with 10 bases between. Looked up from germline, CDR1 is SGHNT and CDR2 is YYREEE (reference sequence). This CDR3 contains 13 residues. Sequencing input: PBMCs or T cells enriched from blood (not recorded which). The chain combines TRBV5-4 with TRBJ2-1; no clear D. The receptor was isolated from a human donor with acute COVID-19. The donor label of this sample is uncertain. The CDR3 spells CASRADKYNEQFF. CDR3 bases: TGTGCCAGCAGAGCAGACAAGTACAATGAGCAGTTCTTC.